These T cell receptor beta chains were read from a single sample in a study of cytomegalovirus exposure and HLA in healthy donors. Repertoires were generated with immunoSEQ multiplex PCR, while TCRdb's copy carries only in-frame clones and drops some. The table has 150,000 to 200,000 clones, 85% seen once. The sample taken for sequencing was PBMCs. These receptors originate from a woman between 50 and 59 years old in good health and CMV-seronegative. Both conserved end residues are part of each CDR3. A D gene is named only where the DNA matches it firmly. The size field is filled for only some rows; it gives once, few, many or a size class.

clone size,J gene,D gene,V gene,CDR3 protein,CDR3 DNA
NA,TRBJ1-6,TRBD1,TRBV5-1,CASSKDRKNSPLHF,TGCGCCAGCAGCAAGGACAGGAAGAATTCACCCCTCCACTTT
NA,TRBJ1-2,NA,TRBV28,CASSLRRQAPLVGYTF,TGTGCCAGCAGTTTACGCCGACAAGCCCCGTTAGTGGGCTACACCTTC
NA,TRBJ2-5,TRBD1,TRBV5-1,CASSSGQGARETQYF,TGCGCCAGCAGCTCGGGACAGGGGGCGAGGGAGACCCAGTACTTC
NA,TRBJ2-7,TRBD1,TRBV6-1,CASSGQGYYEQYF,TGTGCCAGCAGTGGACAGGGCTACTACGAGCAGTACTTC
few,TRBJ1-2,TRBD1,TRBV5-1,CASSLGDSNFYGYTF,TGCGCCAGCAGCTTGGGGGACAGCAATTTCTATGGCTACACCTTC
NA,TRBJ2-5,NA,TRBV7-7,CASSLSGLSETQYF,TGTGCCAGCAGCCTATCTGGACTATCGGAGACCCAGTACTTC
NA,TRBJ2-1,TRBD2,TRBV11-2,CASSFGAGDVPGEQFF,TGTGCCAGCAGCTTTGGAGCGGGAGACGTCCCCGGTGAGCAGTTCTTC
NA,TRBJ2-1,NA,TRBV5-1,CASSSHMRVSSYNEQFF,TGCGCCAGCAGCTCCCATATGAGGGTAAGCTCCTACAATGAGCAGTTCTTC
NA,TRBJ2-3,TRBD2,TRBV5-4,CASSWGLAKPTDTQYF,TGTGCCAGCAGCTGGGGACTAGCGAAGCCCACAGATACGCAGTATTTT
NA,TRBJ2-5,NA,TRBV25-1,CASSNPTGPETQYF,TGTGCCAGCAGTAACCCTACAGGGCCAGAGACCCAGTACTTC
NA,TRBJ1-5,TRBD1,TRBV5-1,CASSASGQDNQPQHF,TGCGCCAGCAGCGCATCGGGACAGGACAATCAGCCCCAGCATTTT
NA,TRBJ1-1,TRBD1,TRBV29-1,CSVERQGEENTEAFF,TGCAGCGTTGAAAGACAGGGGGAGGAGAACACTGAAGCTTTCTTT
NA,TRBJ2-1,TRBD2,TRBV27,CASSALAGGRNEQFF,TGTGCCAGCAGTGCCCTAGCGGGAGGTCGAAATGAGCAGTTCTTC
NA,TRBJ1-2,TRBD1,TRBV27,CASSPWTGGGYTF,TGTGCCAGCAGTCCGTGGACAGGGGGTGGCTACACCTTC
NA,TRBJ1-2,TRBD1,TRBV6-1,CASRPTGGAYGYTF,TGTGCCAGCAGGCCTACAGGGGGCGCATATGGCTACACCTTC
few,TRBJ1-2,NA,TRBV28,CASSLALGGDGNGYTF,TGTGCCAGCAGTTTAGCCCTTGGGGGGGATGGGAATGGCTACACCTTC
NA,TRBJ1-4,NA,TRBV6-6,CASSLGTRNEKLFF,TGTGCCAGCAGTCTCGGGACAAGAAATGAAAAACTGTTTTTT
NA,TRBJ2-7,NA,TRBV7-7,CASSLGTSGVYEQYF,TGTGCCAGCAGCTTAGGCACATCAGGGGTCTACGAGCAGTACTTC
NA,TRBJ1-1,TRBD1,TRBV28,CASSWAGTDNTEAFF,TGTGCCAGCAGTTGGGCCGGGACAGATAATACTGAAGCTTTCTTT
NA,TRBJ2-3,NA,TRBV7-3,CASSLGSLSTDTQYF,TGTGCCAGCAGCTTGGGTAGCCTAAGCACAGATACGCAGTATTTT
NA,TRBJ2-7,NA,TRBV19,CASSTNHGGYEQYF,TGTGCCAGTAGTACCAATCACGGGGGATACGAGCAGTACTTC
NA,TRBJ1-6,NA,TRBV2,CASSEWEWGSPLHF,TGTGCCAGCAGTGAGTGGGAATGGGGCTCACCCCTCCACTTT